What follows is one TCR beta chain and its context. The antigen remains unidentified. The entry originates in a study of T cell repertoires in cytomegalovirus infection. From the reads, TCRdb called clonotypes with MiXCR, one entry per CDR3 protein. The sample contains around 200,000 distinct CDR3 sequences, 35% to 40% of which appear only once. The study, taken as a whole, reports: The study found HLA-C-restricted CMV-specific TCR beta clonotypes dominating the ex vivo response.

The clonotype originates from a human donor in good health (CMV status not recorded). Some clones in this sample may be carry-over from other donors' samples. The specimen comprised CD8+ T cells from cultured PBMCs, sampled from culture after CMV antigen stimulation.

The CDR3: CASPGGASEAFF. CDR3 DNA: TGTGCCAGCCCCGGGGGGGCCTCTGAAGCTTTCTTT. The chain couples TRBV2 to TRBJ1-1, with a possible D match to TRBD1 (6 bases). The germline V and J ends were trimmed by 8 bases and 6 bases, with 13 bases remaining between them. The CDR3 spans 12 residues. CDR1 and CDR2 (germline): SNHLY, FYNNEI.